By sample fraction, the clone carrying this T cell receptor (beta chain) is medium-sized. This CDR3 has 12 residues. The ends were cut back, 2 bases at V and 2 bases at J, with 3 bases in the middle. Germline-derived CDR1 and CDR2 are SEHNR and FQNEAQ (reference sequence). The entry originates in a study of tissue T cells after allogeneic stem cell transplantation. The table came from immunoSEQ multiplex PCR; TCRdb's copy has only in-frame clones and leaves some out. The repertoire holds some 700 clones, with 42% as singletons. Enrolled prospectively were adult allogeneic hematopoietic cell transplant recipients whose graft-versus-host disease was steroid-refractory.

The input for sequencing was descending colon tissue, taken at autopsy. This receptor was obtained from a female patient between 40 and 75 years old with steroid-refractory graft-versus-host disease after an allogeneic stem cell transplant. The graft donor may account for some of the T cells. This chain uses TRBV7-9 with TRBJ1-1, with D hard to call. As DNA, the CDR3 is TGTGCCAGCAGCTTAAGTAACACTGAAGCTTTCTTT. Residues: CASSLSNTEAFF.